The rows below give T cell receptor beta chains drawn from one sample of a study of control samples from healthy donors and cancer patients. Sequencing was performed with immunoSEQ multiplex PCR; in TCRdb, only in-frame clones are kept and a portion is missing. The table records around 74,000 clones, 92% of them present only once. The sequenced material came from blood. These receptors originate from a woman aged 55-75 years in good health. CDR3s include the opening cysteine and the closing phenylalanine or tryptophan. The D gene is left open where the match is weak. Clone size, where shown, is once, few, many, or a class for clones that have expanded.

CDR3: CASRGGRQAGELFF; DNA: TGTGCCAGCAGGGGAGGGAGACAGGCCGGGGAGCTGTTTTTT; D: -; J: TRBJ2-2; V: TRBV2; size: -
CDR3: CSASKRESLYEQYF; DNA: TGCAGTGCTAGTAAGCGGGAGAGCCTCTACGAGCAGTACTTC; D: TRBD2; J: TRBJ2-7; V: TRBV20-1; size: -
CDR3: CASSIVSSGPYEQYF; DNA: TGTGCCAGTAGTATTGTTAGTAGCGGCCCCTACGAGCAGTACTTC; D: -; J: TRBJ2-7; V: TRBV19; size: -
CDR3: CASTRDSFTEAFF; DNA: TGCGCCAGCACCCGGGACAGTTTCACTGAAGCTTTCTTT; D: TRBD1; J: TRBJ1-1; V: TRBV5-1; size: -
CDR3: CASIPDSPSGNTIYF; DNA: TGTGCCAGTATACCGGACTCCCCCTCTGGAAACACCATATATTTT; D: -; J: TRBJ1-3; V: TRBV19; size: -
CDR3: CASRPWTGRTDTQYF; DNA: TGCGCCAGCCGACCCTGGACAGGGAGGACAGATACGCAGTATTTT; D: TRBD1; J: TRBJ2-3; V: TRBV5-1; size: -
CDR3: CASSESEGLGTEAFF; DNA: TGTGCCAGCAGTGAATCGGAGGGGTTGGGCACTGAAGCTTTCTTT; D: -; J: TRBJ1-1; V: TRBV25-1; size: -
CDR3: CATSEAVSGEAQYF; DNA: TGTGCCACCAGTGAAGCAGTTAGCGGGGAAGCGCAGTATTTT; D: TRBD2; J: TRBJ2-3; V: TRBV24-1; size: -
CDR3: CATKRDMDYEQYF; DNA: TGTGCCACTAAGCGGGACATGGACTACGAGCAGTACTTC; D: -; J: TRBJ2-7; V: TRBV11-2; size: -
CDR3: CASSMRREGPYEQYF; DNA: TGTGCCAGTAGTATGAGGCGGGAGGGTCCCTACGAGCAGTACTTC; D: TRBD2; J: TRBJ2-7; V: TRBV19; size: -
CDR3: CASSDKRLAGVYNEQFF; DNA: TGTGCCAGCAGCGATAAAAGACTAGCGGGAGTTTACAATGAGCAGTTCTTC; D: TRBD2; J: TRBJ2-1; V: TRBV7-6; size: once
CDR3: CAISDRGPEQYF; DNA: TGTGCCATCAGCGACAGGGGGCCCGAGCAGTACTTC; D: TRBD1; J: TRBJ2-7; V: TRBV10-3; size: -
CDR3: CASMGTENIQYF; DNA: TGTGCCAGCATGGGGACGGAAAACATTCAGTACTTC; D: -; J: TRBJ2-4; V: TRBV6-5; size: -
CDR3: CASAISLAGSQYF; DNA: TGTGCCAGCGCAATCAGCCTAGCGGGTTCGCAGTATTTT; D: TRBD2; J: TRBJ2-3; V: TRBV3-1/TRBV3-2; size: -
CDR3: CASSLQQGVETQYF; DNA: TGTGCCAGCAGCTTACAGCAGGGGGTGGAGACCCAGTACTTC; D: TRBD1; J: TRBJ2-5; V: TRBV7-2; size: -
CDR3: CASGGERTDTQYF; DNA: TGTGCCAGCGGAGGGGAGCGCACAGATACGCAGTATTTT; D: -; J: TRBJ2-3; V: TRBV11-3; size: -
CDR3: CASSLQTGGLDEAFF; DNA: TGTGCCAGCAGCTTACAGACAGGGGGCCTTGATGAAGCTTTCTTT; D: TRBD1; J: TRBJ1-1; V: TRBV11-2; size: -
CDR3: CASSWAGGTDTQYF; DNA: TGTGCCAGCAGCTGGGCAGGGGGAACAGATACGCAGTATTTT; D: TRBD1; J: TRBJ2-3; V: TRBV7-3; size: -
CDR3: CGAGEAKETQYF; DNA: TGTGGGGCGGGGGAGGCCAAAGAGACCCAGTACTTC; D: TRBD2; J: TRBJ2-5; V: TRBV3-1/TRBV3-2; size: -
CDR3: CASSLAAGANVLTF; DNA: TGCGCCAGCAGCTTAGCAGCTGGGGCCAACGTCCTGACTTTC; D: -; J: TRBJ2-6; V: TRBV5-1; size: -
CDR3: CASSYVDMTARPYTDTQYF; DNA: TGTGCCAGCAGTTACGTCGATATGACAGCCCGGCCCTACACAGATACGCAGTATTTT; D: -; J: TRBJ2-3; V: TRBV6-2/TRBV6-3; size: -
CDR3: CASSLAGPRRGTGELFF; DNA: TGCGCCAGCAGCTTGGCCGGCCCCCGAAGGGGCACCGGGGAGCTGTTTTTT; D: -; J: TRBJ2-2; V: TRBV5-1; size: -
CDR3: CASSYGYRNYGYTF; DNA: TGTGCCAGCAGTTACGGGTACAGAAACTATGGCTACACCTTC; D: -; J: TRBJ1-2; V: TRBV6-5; size: -
CDR3: CASSAETGGKLFF; DNA: TGTGCCAGCAGCGCCGAAACAGGGGGCAAACTGTTTTTT; D: TRBD1; J: TRBJ1-4; V: TRBV4-2; size: -
CDR3: CASSGRGETQYF; DNA: TGTGCCAGCAGCGGCCGGGGTGAGACCCAGTACTTC; D: -; J: TRBJ2-5; V: TRBV9; size: -
CDR3: CASSPGQGGNQPQHF; DNA: TGCGCCAGCAGCCCGGGACAGGGGGGCAATCAGCCCCAGCATTTT; D: TRBD1; J: TRBJ1-5; V: TRBV5-1; size: once
CDR3: CASSLQSEYEQYF; DNA: TGTGCCAGCAGCTTGCAATCAGAGTACGAGCAGTACTTC; D: -; J: TRBJ2-7; V: TRBV5-4; size: -
CDR3: CASSIGERGTDTQYF; DNA: TGTGCCAGTAGTATCGGTGAGAGGGGCACAGATACGCAGTATTTT; D: -; J: TRBJ2-3; V: TRBV19; size: -
CDR3: CASSYSGSSYNEQFF; DNA: TGCGCCAGCAGTTATTCAGGGAGCTCCTACAATGAGCAGTTCTTC; D: -; J: TRBJ2-1; V: TRBV10-1; size: -
CDR3: CASSATSGRYNEQFF; DNA: TGTGCCAGCAGCGCGACTAGCGGGAGGTACAATGAGCAGTTCTTC; D: TRBD2; J: TRBJ2-1; V: TRBV9; size: -
CDR3: CASSESPVRDEQYF; DNA: TGTGCCAGCAGTGAATCCCCGGTCCGAGACGAGCAGTACTTC; D: -; J: TRBJ2-7; V: TRBV2; size: -
CDR3: CASSNPSGHNEQFF; DNA: TGTGCCAGCAGTAATCCTAGCGGTCACAATGAGCAGTTCTTC; D: TRBD2; J: TRBJ2-1; V: TRBV25-1; size: -